One and the same sample provided the 4 T cell receptor beta chains below, sequenced in a study of T cell responses to AZD1222 COVID-19 vaccine (dated by TCRdb to the early 2020s). Preparation of the library involved the immunoSEQ multiplex PCR assay. TCRdb limited this immuneACCESS table to in-frame rearrangements with V and J called. A share of clones is missing; checked studies link under half to unresolved V genes, and the rest is unexplained. The sample has 120,000 or so clones on record, approximately 88% of them singletons. The ten largest clones add up to 7.6% of the sample. The time point label, read with the paper, signifies: baseline before first vaccination. The sequences come from peripheral blood, collected on day 0 of AZD1222 vaccination. Receptor source: an adult in good health.

This clone was observed a few times. The chain recombines TRBV2 with TRBJ1-2; D remains ambiguous. The CDR3 has 13 amino acids. CDR1 and CDR2 (germline): SNHLY, FYNNEI. Trimming left V 6 bases short and J 2 bases short, with 10 bases between. Here the CDR3 reads CASRRTVNYGYTF. The CDR3 DNA reads TGTGCCAGCAGGCGAACTGTGAACTATGGCTACACCTTC.

This chain uses TRBV11-2 with TRBJ2-7; D gene uncertain. The CDR3 spans 14 residues. The V gene lost 1 base and the J gene lost 3 bases, with 10 bases spanning the gap. Germline V gene sequence: CDR1 SGHAT, CDR2 FQNNGV. The CDR3 is CASSLALTLYEQYF. The CDR3 DNA is TGTGCCAGCAGCTTAGCCTTGACTCTCTACGAGCAGTACTTC.

The gene calls are TRBV27 and TRBJ2-7; possibly TRBD1 or TRBD2 for D (5 bases each). This CDR3 is built from 14 residues. The germline V gene encodes CDR1 MNHEY and CDR2 SMNVEV (reference sequence). V was clipped by 5 bases and J by 1 base, with 12 bases between them. CDR3 coding DNA: TGTGCCAGCAGTCCCAGGGACGGTTCCTACGAGCAGTACTTC. Its protein product is CASSPRDGSYEQYF.

The J gene is TRBJ1-5, the V gene TRBV7-2, with a weak D call TRBD1 (5 bases). V gave up 5 bases and J gave up 3 bases, with 23 bases separating them. This CDR3 is 18 amino acids long. Looked up from germline, CDR1 is SGHTA and CDR2 is FQGNSA. The CDR3 reads CASSTRGHQGFVNQPQHF. In DNA, the CDR3 is TGTGCCAGCAGCACCAGAGGTCATCAGGGCTTCGTCAATCAGCCCCAGCATTTT.